Listed here are 14 T cell receptor beta chains from one sample, sequenced in a study of T cell repertoires in cytomegalovirus infection. TCRdb independently ran MiXCR on the reads; one entry per CDR3 protein. The sample has 50,000 to 65,000 distinct CDR3 sequences; over 15% are singletons. Their cognate antigens are unknown. The sample consisted of CD8+ T cells from cultured PBMCs, taken from culture after CMV antigen stimulation. The receptors derive from a human donor in good health (CMV status not recorded). Some clones in this sample may be carry-over from other donors' samples.

The chain combines TRBV7-6 with TRBJ2-4; D is possibly TRBD1 (6 bases). Trimming cost V 6 bases and J 1 base, with 13 bases left between them. The CDR3 loop spans 15 amino acids. The germline gives CDR1 SGHVS, CDR2 FNYEAQ. This chain's CDR3 is CASSSETGAKNIQYF. The CDR3 region has the DNA TGTGCCAGCAGTTCAGAAACAGGGGCCAAAAACATTCAGTACTTC.

V gene TRBV6-2 or TRBV6-3 combines with J gene TRBJ1-1, with D unresolved. Germline V gives CDR1 MNHEY, CDR2 SVGEGT. Trimming removed 6 bases at V and 1 base at J, with 9 bases between. This CDR3 is built from 13 residues. As DNA, the CDR3 is TGTGCCAGCAGCTCCTACAGGAACACTGAAGCTTTCTTT. This gives the protein CASSSYRNTEAFF.

This clonotype occurred a few times. The chain is built from TRBV7-2 and TRBJ1-5; TRBD1 matches 8 bases. Trimming took 2 bases from V and 0 from J; bases not matched to a gene: 9. Germline values: CDR1 SGHTA, CDR2 FQGNSA. This CDR3 has 18 residues. As DNA, the CDR3 is TGTGCCAGCAGCTTAATGAGCAGGGGGCGAGGTAGCAATCAGCCCCAGCATTTT. Translation gives CASSLMSRGRGSNQPQHF. Using reference TRBV7-2 and TRBJ1-5 for the parts outside the CDR3, the full variable domain is GAGVSQSPSNKVTEKGKDVELRCDPISGHTALYWYRQSLGQGLEFLIYFQGNSAPDKSGLPSDRFSAERTGGSVSTLTIQRTQQEDSAVYLCASSLMSRGRGSNQPQHFGDGTRLSIL.

In its sample, this clonotype was seen a few times. The V call is TRBV7-2, the J call TRBJ2-2, with TRBD2 matching 8 bases. Germline V gene sequence: CDR1 SGHTA, CDR2 FQGNSA. V lost 5 bases and J lost 4; bases outside the gene matches: 6. This CDR3 spans 15 amino acids. CDR3 sequence (DNA): TGTGCCAGCAGCCCTGGACGGGGGGGCACCGGGGAGCTGTTTTTT. Translated: CASSPGRGGTGELFF. The full variable domain, rest sourced from reference TRBV7-2 and TRBJ2-2, is GAGVSQSPSNKVTEKGKDVELRCDPISGHTALYWYRQSLGQGLEFLIYFQGNSAPDKSGLPSDRFSAERTGGSVSTLTIQRTQQEDSAVYLCASSPGRGGTGELFFGEGSRLTVL.

This clonotype was detected ten times or more. This chain uses TRBV7-8 with TRBJ2-1; D gene ambiguous. In germline, CDR1 is SGHVS, CDR2 FQNEAQ. V was clipped by 5 bases and J by 7 bases, with 12 bases between them. The CDR3 has 13 residues. In DNA, the CDR3 is TGTGCCAGCAGCACCGCCCGCTTTAATGAGCAGTTCTTC. Translation gives CASSTARFNEQFF.

This clonotype showed up just a few times. The chain is built from TRBV11-1 and TRBJ1-2; D is unclear. Trimming shortened V by 3 bases and J by 4 bases, and 9 bases separated the two germline ends. The CDR3 contains 13 residues. Per germline, CDR1 SGHAT and CDR2 FQDESV (reference sequence). CDR3 amino acids: CASSFSQSYGYTF. The CDR3 region has the DNA TGTGCCAGCAGCTTTAGTCAGTCCTATGGCTACACCTTC.

The chain combines TRBV27 with TRBJ1-5; weak D call: TRBD1 (5 bases). V lost 2 bases, J lost 7 bases, and 15 bases lay in between. The CDR3 loop spans 15 amino acids. Germline V gene sequence: CDR1 MNHEY, CDR2 SMNVEV (reference sequence). CDR3 protein: CASSLRGDPSQPQHF. In DNA, the CDR3 is TGTGCCAGCAGTTTACGGGGGGACCCAAGCCAGCCCCAGCATTTT.

The V and J genes are TRBV9 and TRBJ1-2; D is ambiguous. The CDR3 spans 11 residues. Deletions cut 4 bases from V and 7 bases from J, with 8 bases between. Germline V gives CDR1 SGDLS, CDR2 YYNGEE. The CDR3 protein is CASSPGGGYTF. CDR3 coding DNA: TGTGCCAGCAGCCCGGGAGGTGGCTACACCTTC.

V gene TRBV12-3 or TRBV12-4 combines with J gene TRBJ2-5; no reliable D call. This CDR3 is built from 14 residues. Deletions cut 5 bases from V and 5 bases from J, with 15 bases between. CDR3 DNA sequence: TGTGCCAGCAGTACCGGCCCGGGTGGGGAGACCCAGTACTTC. It is translated as CASSTGPGGETQYF.

This clonotype was counted a few times. This chain connects TRBV3-1 to TRBJ2-2; 12 positions agree with TRBD2. This CDR3 is built from 16 residues. Germline-derived CDR1 and CDR2 are LGHDT and YNNKEL (reference sequence). Trimming cost V 4 bases and J 3 bases; bases outside gene matches: 3. The CDR3 DNA is TGTGCCAGCAGCCCCTGGACTAGCGGGGACACCGGGGAGCTGTTTTTT. It specifies CASSPWTSGDTGELFF.

Only a few counts were recorded for this clonotype. The V and J genes are TRBV5-6 and TRBJ2-3, with TRBD2 as a possible D gene (6 bases). The CDR3 spans 18 residues. The ends were cut back, 6 bases at V and 2 bases at J, with 25 bases in the middle. Germline CDR1 SGHDT, CDR2 YYEEEE. CDR3 protein: CASTSISTSLRITDTQYF. The CDR3 region has the DNA TGTGCCAGCACCTCAATTTCGACTAGTCTCCGAATCACAGATACGCAGTATTTT.

This clonotype was seen a few times. V usage is TRBV7-2 and J usage is TRBJ2-7, with TRBD1 identical over 8 bases. The junction had 12 bases not matched to a gene; V was cut back by 2 bases and J by 9 bases. Germline V gives CDR1 SGHTA, CDR2 FQGNSA. The CDR3 is 15 amino acids. The CDR3 protein is CASSLRTGKDIWQYF. The CDR3 coding sequence is TGTGCCAGCAGCTTACGGACAGGGAAAGACATATGGCAGTACTTC.

This clonotype was counted at least ten times. The J gene is TRBJ2-5, the V gene TRBV27, with 8 bases that match TRBD2. Germline V gene sequence: CDR1 MNHEY, CDR2 SMNVEV (reference sequence). The junction had 5 bases not matched to a gene; V was cut back by 1 base and J by 4 bases. There are 15 residues in the CDR3. CDR3 DNA: TGTGCCAGCAGTTTATACGGGACTAGGGGAGAGACCCAGTACTTC. Its translation is CASSLYGTRGETQYF.

Many counts were recorded for this clonotype. The chain joins TRBV7-7 to TRBJ2-3, with D perhaps TRBD1 (5 bases). CDR3 length: 13 amino acids. Trimming removed 4 bases from V and 1 base from J, with 6 bases in between. Germline CDR1 SSHAT, CDR2 FNYEAQ (reference sequence). CDR3 loop: CASSSRGTDTQYF. As DNA, the CDR3 is TGTGCCAGCAGCTCCAGGGGCACAGATACGCAGTATTTT.